The rows below give T cell receptor beta chains drawn from one sample of a study of blood T cell repertoires in COVID-19. Assay: immunoSEQ multiplex PCR; the TCRdb copy retains only in-frame clones and omits some. The data hold over 150,000 clones, with roughly 87% observed a single time. Sequencing was carried out using PBMCs or T cells enriched from blood (not recorded which). These receptors all come from a woman in her twenties or thirties who had recovered from COVID-19. The CDR3 runs from the conserved cysteine through the conserved F or W.

cdr3_aa | v_call
CASSYTSHSRGGYTF | TRBV6-5
CAWSTGSSPSGYTF | TRBV30
CASSYSQTTNEKLFF | TRBV6-2/TRBV6-3
CASSYGTSGTETQYF | TRBV7-3
CASSLYSPRQEGNTIYF | TRBV5-1
CASSKLGQQYGYTF | TRBV5-1
CASFNDKGVGTEAFF | TRBV19
CSVGGRVGTGELFF | TRBV29-1
CAWRHRGRNQPQHF | TRBV30
CASSRRTEPSRYGYTF | TRBV11-2
CASSLRGAGLAGEMYEQYF | TRBV7-3
CAWSGRVRDEAFF | TRBV30
CASSTGVAGGGEQYF | TRBV19
CASSIGRDRKNQPQHF | TRBV19
CASSRYWTGGGNEQFF | TRBV19
CATIGVLTGNGGYTF | TRBV18
CASSFAQIYEQYF | TRBV11-3
CASSGPGKGTEAFF | TRBV5-4
CASSGLSGDADIQYF | TRBV2
CASSEQTSGRDNEQFF | TRBV2
CASSLSSGSSYEQYF | TRBV11-2
CASSAREYQETQYF | TRBV11-3
CASSFRHRDTEAFF | TRBV27
CASSVGDSNQPQHF | TRBV9
CAWSAGQGASTDTQYF | TRBV30
CASRLDRDVAFF | TRBV2